These 29 T cell receptor beta chains originate from one sample sequenced in a study of blood T cell repertoires in COVID-19. Clones were read by immunoSEQ multiplex PCR, and TCRdb kept only the in-frame ones, dropping some. The data show around 310,000 clones, 80% to 90% seen once. Sample: PBMCs or T cells enriched from blood (not recorded which). These receptors were obtained from a man aged 25-45 years who had recovered from COVID-19.

J is TRBJ2-7 and V is TRBV5-1; D possibly corresponds to TRBD2 (6 bases). The germline V gene encodes CDR1 SGHRS and CDR2 YFSETQ. The CDR3 loop spans 15 amino acids. V lost 0 bases and J lost 0, with 10 bases in between. CDR3 sequence reads: CASSLGRGDSYEQYF. The CDR3 nucleotides read TGCGCCAGCAGCTTGGGGCGGGGTGACTCCTACGAGCAGTACTTC. Using reference TRBV5-1 and TRBJ2-7 for the parts outside the CDR3, the full variable domain is KAGVTQTPRYLIKTRGQQVTLSCSPISGHRSVSWYQQTPGQGLQFLFEYFSETQRNKGNFPGRFSGRQFSNSRSEMNVSTLELGDSALYLCASSLGRGDSYEQYFGPGTRLTVT.

The chain recombines TRBV5-6 with TRBJ1-2; D is undetermined. Germline assignment: CDR1 SGHDT and CDR2 YYEEEE. Trimming took off 4 bases at V and 2 bases at J, with 6 bases between the two ends. This CDR3 is built from 12 residues. This CDR3 is CASSTTNYGYTF. The CDR3 DNA reads TGTGCCAGCAGCACGACAAACTATGGCTACACCTTC.

The table lists this clone with a count of one. The genes are TRBV5-1 and TRBJ2-6; possible D gene TRBD1, 6 bases. The CDR3 has 16 residues. V gave up 2 bases and J gave up 0 bases, with 9 bases separating them. The germline CDR1 and CDR2 sequences are SGHRS and YFSETQ. The CDR3 sequence is CASSFGQFSGANVLTF. CDR3 bases: TGCGCCAGCAGCTTTGGACAGTTCTCTGGGGCCAACGTCCTGACTTTC.

The J gene is TRBJ1-1, the V gene TRBV5-1; maybe TRBD1 (6 bases). Deletions cut 7 bases from V and 0 bases from J, with 13 bases between. Germline V gene data show CDR1 as SGHRS and CDR2 as YFSETQ. The CDR3 is made up of 14 amino acids. Here the CDR3 reads CASQQGSLNTEAFF. For the CDR3, the DNA is TGCGCCAGCCAACAGGGATCCCTGAACACTGAAGCTTTCTTT.

V is TRBV27 and J is TRBJ1-6, with 8 bases aligning to TRBD1. The CDR3 length is 15 residues. J gave up 3 bases and V 7 bases, and 5 bases lay outside the gene matches. The germline V gene has CDR1 MNHEY and CDR2 SMNVEV (reference sequence). The CDR3 DNA follows: TGTGCCAGCACTTGGACAGGGAGCTATAATTCACCCCTCCACTTT. It specifies CASTWTGSYNSPLHF.

This rearrangement joins TRBV24-1 to TRBJ2-1; TRBD1 matches 9 bases. CDR3 size: 18 residues. The V gene end was trimmed by 2 bases and the J gene end by 4 bases; junction bases not matched to a gene: 11. Germline V gene data show CDR1 as KGHDR and CDR2 as SFDVKD. CDR3 nucleotides: TGTGCCACCAGTGATTCTCCCGGGACAGGGAAGGGATACAATGAGCAGTTCTTC. It encodes CATSDSPGTGKGYNEQFF.

J is TRBJ1-2 and V is TRBV29-1; D gene uncertain. The germline V gene has CDR1 SQVTM and CDR2 ANQGSEA. V lost 3 bases and J lost 5, with 13 bases in between. The CDR3 is 13 amino acids. Written as DNA, the CDR3 is TGCAGCGTTGATAGCAGAGGTGGTTATGGCTACACCTTC. It translates to CSVDSRGGYGYTF.

This chain connects TRBV18 to TRBJ2-7, with TRBD2 matching 8 bases. J lost 2 bases, V lost 5 bases, and 11 bases had no gene match. Germline CDR1 is KGHSH and CDR2 is LQKENI. This CDR3 has 16 residues. The CDR3 here is CASSSPLSGGTYEQYF. CDR3 coding DNA: TGTGCCAGCTCATCCCCTCTCAGCGGGGGAACCTACGAGCAGTACTTC.

The rearrangement uses TRBV3-1 (or the pseudogene TRBV3-2) and TRBJ1-3; D is unclear. The V gene lost 4 bases and the J gene lost 0 bases, with 10 bases spanning the gap. CDR3 length: 15 amino acids. Looked up from germline, CDR1 is LGHDT and CDR2 is YNNKEL (reference sequence). The CDR3 DNA follows: TGTGCCAGCAGCCCCCCTGGAGGCTCTGGAAACACCATATATTTT. It encodes CASSPPGGSGNTIYF.

The CDR3 bases are TGTGCCAGCAGTCCCAGGGGGTCTGAAGCTTTCTTT. Its protein product is CASSPRGSEAFF. This rearrangement joins TRBV12-3 or TRBV12-4 to TRBJ1-1; the match to TRBD1 covers 7 bases. The CDR3 loop spans 12 amino acids. Trimming took 5 bases from V and 6 from J; bases not matched to a gene: 3.

The rearrangement uses TRBV11-2 and TRBJ1-1, with a possible D match to TRBD1 (5 bases). The CDR3 totals 14 residues. Per the germline V gene, CDR1 is SGHAT and CDR2 is FQNNGV. V dropped 3 bases and J dropped 3 bases, with 11 bases sitting between them. This CDR3 is CASSFSRGDTEAFF. In nucleotides, the CDR3 is TGTGCCAGCAGCTTTTCGCGGGGGGACACTGAAGCTTTCTTT.

The J gene is TRBJ1-2, the V gene TRBV3-1 (or the pseudogene TRBV3-2); D is ambiguous. This CDR3 spans 16 amino acids. Germline assignment: CDR1 LGHDT and CDR2 YNNKEL (reference sequence). The V end was cut by 2 bases, the J end by 4 bases, with 17 bases between. The CDR3 DNA reads as TGTGCCAGCAGCCAACCCCGCGGGGTCGGTGCCTATGGCTACACCTTC. This codes for CASSQPRGVGAYGYTF.

The chain recombines TRBV28 with TRBJ2-1, with 9 positions matching TRBD1. With 3 bases clipped from V and 6 bases from J, the junction kept 3 bases outside the gene matches. The CDR3 is 14 residues long. Germline assignment: CDR1 MDHEN and CDR2 SYDVKM. The CDR3 coding sequence is TGTGCCAGCAGTTTGACAGGGGGACGCAATGAGCAGTTCTTC. Translation gives CASSLTGGRNEQFF. The entire variable domain, with the rest obtained from reference TRBV28 and TRBJ2-1, is as follows: DVKVTQSSRYLVKRTGEKVFLECVQDMDHENMFWYRQDPGLGLRLIYFSYDVKMKEKGDIPEGYSVSREKKERFSLILESASTNQTSMYLCASSLTGGRNEQFFGPGTRLTVL.

This sequence joins TRBV24-1 and TRBJ1-2; D is perhaps TRBD1 (6 bases). CDR3 length: 14 residues. The V end was cut by 1 base, the J end by 4 bases, with 9 bases between. Germline values: CDR1 KGHDR, CDR2 SFDVKD. DNA of the CDR3: TGTGCCACCAGTGATTTTACCAGGGGCTATGGCTACACCTTC. This sequence encodes CATSDFTRGYGYTF.

J is TRBJ1-5 and V is TRBV6-5; 10 bases map to TRBD1. This CDR3 region has 13 residues. The J segment lost 5 bases and the V segment lost 8 bases, leaving 3 bases of the junction unmatched. The V gene's germline CDR1 is MNHEY and CDR2 SVGAGI. The CDR3 is CASGGTGDQPQHF. The CDR3, as DNA: TGTGCCAGCGGCGGGACAGGGGATCAGCCCCAGCATTTT.

On this clone: The sample holds other DNA sequences that translate to the same CDR3. The rearrangement joins TRBV5-1 to TRBJ2-1; 8 bases map to TRBD1. The CDR3 consists of 12 residues. CDR1 and CDR2 from the germline V gene are SGHRS and YFSETQ. V was pared by 5 bases and J by 8 bases, with 3 bases of the junction left unmatched. The DNA of the CDR3 is TGCGCCAGCAGGAAGACAGGGGATGAGCAGTTCTTC. Amino acid sequence: CASRKTGDEQFF.

This chain joins TRBV10-3 and TRBJ2-7; D not resolved. Germline CDR1 reads ENHRY; CDR2 reads SYGVKD. CDR3 length equals 16 residues. Trimming cost V 0 bases and J 1 base, with 13 bases left between them. The CDR3: CAISESTSDFSYEQYF. CDR3 in DNA: TGTGCCATCAGTGAGTCAACGTCAGATTTTTCCTACGAGCAGTACTTC.

The CDR3 DNA follows: TGTGCCAGCAGCCCCCAGACAGGCATGGGCTCACCCCTCCACTTT. Translated, it gives CASSPQTGMGSPLHF. The V call is TRBV7-9, the J call TRBJ1-6, with D perhaps matching TRBD1 (6 bases). The V gene lost 5 bases and the J gene lost 10 bases, with 18 bases spanning the gap. CDR3 size: 15 residues. Per the germline V gene, CDR1 is SEHNR and CDR2 is FQNEAQ (reference sequence).

The sample holds one count of this clone. V is TRBV24-1 and J is TRBJ2-1; possibly TRBD2 for D (6 bases). Trimming stripped 8 bases from V and 8 bases from J, with 15 bases between. Germline CDR1 KGHDR, CDR2 SFDVKD. There are 13 residues in the CDR3. CDR3 sequence reads: CATNGGSGDEQFF. CDR3 sequence (DNA): TGTGCCACCAATGGGGGGTCCGGAGATGAGCAGTTCTTC.

The chain links TRBV2 to TRBJ1-6, with D tentatively TRBD1 (6 bases). Per germline, CDR1 SNHLY and CDR2 FYNNEI. Trimming removed 8 bases at V and 1 base at J, with 15 bases between. This CDR3 contains 16 residues. The CDR3 DNA reads as TGTGCCAGCGGGAGGGGGGATATTTCCTATAATTCACCCCTCCACTTT. This gives the protein CASGRGDISYNSPLHF.

CDR3 amino acids: CASSLRTSGDTQYF. The CDR3 DNA reads TGTGCCAGCAGCCTCCGGACTAGCGGAGATACGCAGTATTTT. This chain uses TRBV5-8 with TRBJ2-3; TRBD2 agrees at 10 bases. The CDR3 is made up of 14 amino acids. The V gene end was trimmed by 4 bases and the J gene end by 5 bases; junction bases not matched to a gene: 4. From germline, CDR1 is SGHTS and CDR2 YDEGEE.

The V and J genes are TRBV18 and TRBJ2-7, with TRBD1 matching 9 bases. The CDR3 has 14 amino acids. After removal of 4 bases from V and 2 bases from J, the junction contained 3 bases not matched to a gene. Germline values: CDR1 KGHSH, CDR2 LQKENI. In DNA, the CDR3 is TGTGCCAGCTCACAGGACAGGGGCCCCTACGAGCAGTACTTC. It specifies CASSQDRGPYEQYF. The variable domain in full, with the rest retrieved from reference TRBV18 and TRBJ2-7, is NAGVMQNPRHLVRRRGQEARLRCSPMKGHSHVYWYRQLPEEGLKFMVYLQKENIIDESGMPKERFSAEFPKEGPSILRIQQVVRGDSAAYFCASSQDRGPYEQYFGPGTRLTVT.

This chain uses TRBV3-1 (or the pseudogene TRBV3-2) with TRBJ1-4, with a tentative D call TRBD1 (5 bases). Trimming cost V 0 bases and J 8 bases, with 13 bases left between them. The germline V gene has CDR1 LGHDT and CDR2 YNNKEL (reference sequence). CDR3 length: 15 amino acids. CDR3: CASSQDRVTEEKLFF. The CDR3 DNA reads TGTGCCAGCAGCCAAGACAGGGTGACAGAGGAAAAACTGTTTTTT.

This clone was seen only once. This chain joins TRBV19 and TRBJ2-7; 9 nucleotides match TRBD1. CDR1 is LNHDA and CDR2 is SQIVND in the germline V gene (reference sequence). V gave up 4 bases and J gave up 1 base; unmatched junction bases: 5. The CDR3 has 15 residues. CDR3 amino acids: CASSTRQGGSYEQYF. In DNA form, the CDR3 reads TGTGCCAGTAGTACTCGACAGGGGGGGTCCTACGAGCAGTACTTC.

CDR3 residues: CASSLYRGAYYEQYF. CDR3 sequence (DNA): TGTGCCAGCAGCTTATACAGGGGGGCCTACTACGAGCAGTACTTC. V usage is TRBV7-8 and J usage is TRBJ2-7, with 8 bases that match TRBD1. Trimming at V came to 2 bases and at J to 3 bases, leaving 6 bases not matched to a gene. Germline CDR1 is SGHVS and CDR2 is FQNEAQ. The CDR3 is 15 residues long.

This chain links TRBV5-4 with TRBJ2-3; 11 bases fit TRBD2. The germline CDR1 and CDR2 sequences are SGHNT and YYREEE (reference sequence). V dropped 0 bases and J dropped 6; count of bases not matched to a gene: 3. This CDR3 has 15 amino acids. In nucleotides, the CDR3 is TGTGCCAGCAGCTTGGTGGCTAGCGGGGGGGATACGCAGTATTTT. It is translated as CASSLVASGGDTQYF.

This chain connects TRBV6-5 to TRBJ1-2; 10 nucleotides align to TRBD1. With 2 bases clipped from V and 7 bases from J, the junction kept 4 bases outside the gene matches. This CDR3 has 14 amino acids. CDR1 is MNHEY, CDR2 SVGAGI, per germline. CDR3 in DNA: TGTGCCAGCAGTTACCCCGGACAGGGGGTTGGCTACACCTTC. Its protein product is CASSYPGQGVGYTF.

The chain employs TRBV6-5 and TRBJ2-5; D is perhaps TRBD1 (6 bases). The CDR3 totals 15 residues. Trimming removed 2 bases at V and 5 bases at J, with 15 bases between. CDR1 is MNHEY, CDR2 SVGAGI, per germline. The CDR3 DNA sequence: TGTGCCAGCAGTTACGGGGGCAGGGTGGGGGAGACCCAGTACTTC. It is translated as CASSYGGRVGETQYF.

The V and J genes are TRBV30 and TRBJ1-6; tentatively, D is TRBD1 (6 bases). This CDR3 spans 14 amino acids. Trimming left V 1 base short and J 5 bases short, with 9 bases between. The germline CDR1 and CDR2 sequences are GTSNPN and SVGIG (reference sequence). CDR3 coding DNA: TGTGCCTGGAGTGCTGCAGGGGATAATTCACCCCTCCACTTT. Translating it yields CAWSAAGDNSPLHF.